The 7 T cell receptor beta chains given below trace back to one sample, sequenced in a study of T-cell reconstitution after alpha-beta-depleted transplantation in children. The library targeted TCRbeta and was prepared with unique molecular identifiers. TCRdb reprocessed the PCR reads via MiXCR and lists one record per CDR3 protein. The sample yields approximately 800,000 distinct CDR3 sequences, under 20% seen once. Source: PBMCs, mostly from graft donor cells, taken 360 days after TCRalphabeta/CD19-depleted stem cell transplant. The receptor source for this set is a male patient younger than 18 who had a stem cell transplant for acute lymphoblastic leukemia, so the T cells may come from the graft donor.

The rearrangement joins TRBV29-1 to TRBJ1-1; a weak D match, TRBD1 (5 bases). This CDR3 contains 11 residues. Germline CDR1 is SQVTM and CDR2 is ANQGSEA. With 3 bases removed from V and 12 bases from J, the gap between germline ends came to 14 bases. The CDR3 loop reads CSVDEGWGSFF. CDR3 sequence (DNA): TGCAGCGTTGACGAGGGATGGGGGTCTTTCTTT.

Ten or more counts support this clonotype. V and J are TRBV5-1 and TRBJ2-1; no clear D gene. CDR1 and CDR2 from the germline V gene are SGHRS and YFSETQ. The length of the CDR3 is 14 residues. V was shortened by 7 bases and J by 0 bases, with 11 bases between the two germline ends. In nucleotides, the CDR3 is TGCGCCAGCTCCGACTGGAGCTCCTACAATGAGCAGTTCTTC. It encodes CASSDWSSYNEQFF.

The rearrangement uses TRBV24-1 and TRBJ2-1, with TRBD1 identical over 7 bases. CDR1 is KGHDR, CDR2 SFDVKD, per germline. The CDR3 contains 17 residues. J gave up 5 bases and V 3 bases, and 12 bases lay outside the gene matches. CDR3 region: CATSDLDRDPQDNEQFF. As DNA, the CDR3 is TGTGCCACCAGTGATCTCGACAGGGACCCGCAAGACAATGAGCAGTTCTTC.

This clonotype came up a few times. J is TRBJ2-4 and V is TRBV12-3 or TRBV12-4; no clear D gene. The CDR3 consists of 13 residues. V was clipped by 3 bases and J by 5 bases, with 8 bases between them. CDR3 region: CASSFPRENIQYF. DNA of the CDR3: TGTGCCAGCAGTTTCCCCCGAGAAAACATTCAGTACTTC.

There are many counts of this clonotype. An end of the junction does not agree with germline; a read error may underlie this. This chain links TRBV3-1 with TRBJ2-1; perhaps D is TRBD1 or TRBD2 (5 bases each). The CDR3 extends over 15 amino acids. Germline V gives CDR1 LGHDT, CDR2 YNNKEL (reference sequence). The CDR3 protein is CASSQDGASFNEQFF. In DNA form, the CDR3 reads TGTGCCAGCAGCCAAGACGGGGCCTCCTTCAATGAGCAGTTCTTC.

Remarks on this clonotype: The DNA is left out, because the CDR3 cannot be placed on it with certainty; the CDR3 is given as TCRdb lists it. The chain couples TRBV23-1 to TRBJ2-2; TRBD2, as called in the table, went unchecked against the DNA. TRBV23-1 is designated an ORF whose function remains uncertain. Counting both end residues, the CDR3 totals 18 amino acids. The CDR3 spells CASSDFLPPEDGLGAVFF.

Here the CDR3 DNA reads TGCGCCAGCAGCTTGGGCAGGGACGCTTTCGACAATGAGCAGTTCTTC. It translates to CASSLGRDAFDNEQFF. The chain employs TRBV5-1 and TRBJ2-1; D possibly matches TRBD1 or TRBD2 (5 bases each). Trimming took 0 bases from V and 5 from J, leaving 15 bases between them. The CDR3 totals 16 residues. Germline loops: CDR1 SGHRS, CDR2 YFSETQ.